Each of the 28 T cell receptor beta chains below was sequenced from the same sample in a study of PD-1 blockade in classical Hodgkin lymphoma (dated by TCRdb to about 2020). This specimen's time point label, per the study, means: cycle 2 day 1 (C2D1) of nivolumab. Relapse after autologous stem cell transplantation had occurred in all trial patients, and cohorts A, B and C were distinguished by prior brentuximab vedotin exposure. The library was made by the immunoSEQ multiplex PCR assay. In its TCRdb copy, this immuneACCESS table keeps in-frame sequences only and misses some clones. Where compared with another copy, unresolved V genes explain less than half of these, and the others have no known cause. The sample yields tens of thousands of clones; 89% were counted once. Clones ranked in the top ten supply roughly a tenth of the sample. The source was peripheral blood mononuclear cells (PBMCs), collected before the second cycle of nivolumab. The source is a human donor with classical Hodgkin lymphoma.

This rearrangement joins TRBV6-1 to TRBJ1-1, with D uncertain. Germline V lookup: CDR1 MNHNS, CDR2 SASEGT. This CDR3 is 14 amino acids long. The V gene lost 3 bases and the J gene lost 1 base, with 9 bases spanning the gap. The CDR3 DNA is TGTGCCAGCAGTGAGTATGGGGAGAACACTGAAGCTTTCTTT. Translated, it gives CASSEYGENTEAFF.

The rearrangement uses TRBV7-6 and TRBJ2-5; D unresolved. The CDR3 is made up of 12 amino acids. Germline V lookup: CDR1 SGHVS, CDR2 FNYEAQ. Trimming took off 1 base at V and 5 bases at J, with 5 bases between the two ends. The chain's CDR3 is CASSLVLETQYF. CDR3 sequence (DNA): TGTGCCAGCAGCTTAGTCTTGGAGACCCAGTACTTC.

V gene TRBV27 combines with J gene TRBJ1-5, with 10 bases aligning to TRBD1. The germline V gene encodes CDR1 MNHEY and CDR2 SMNVEV (reference sequence). The junction had 4 bases not matched to a gene; V was cut back by 4 bases and J by 4 bases. The CDR3 contains 15 residues. The DNA for the CDR3 is TGTGCCAGCAGTTCTGCGGGACAGGGGAATCAGCCCCAGCATTTT. This sequence encodes CASSSAGQGNQPQHF.

This clone was picked up one time. V gene TRBV7-9 combines with J gene TRBJ2-7; D remains unclear. Trimming took 5 bases from V and 2 from J, leaving 16 bases between them. This CDR3 has 15 amino acids. CDR1 is SEHNR and CDR2 is FQNEAQ in the germline V gene (reference sequence). The CDR3 DNA follows: TGTGCCAGCAGCAAACCGTCGGCAGTACCCTACGAGCAGTACTTC. It encodes CASSKPSAVPYEQYF.

The rearrangement links TRBV2 to TRBJ2-2, with 9 bases fitting TRBD2. Unmatched junction bases numbered 10, after V lost 6 bases and J lost 5 bases. Germline V gene data show CDR1 as SNHLY and CDR2 as FYNNEI. The CDR3 is 16 residues long. In DNA form, the CDR3 reads TGTGCCAGCAGGAGTTTTAGCGGGAGAGTAACCGGGGAGCTGTTTTTT. Translation: CASRSFSGRVTGELFF.

The chain employs TRBV6-6 and TRBJ2-7; D may correspond to TRBD1 or TRBD2 (5 bases each). Germline loops: CDR1 MNHNY, CDR2 SVGAGI (reference sequence). Trimming pared 6 bases from V and 0 bases from J, leaving 18 bases between. The CDR3 is 16 amino acids. The CDR3 DNA follows: TGTGCCAGCAGCTCCAACCCGGGACGCGGCTCCTACGAGCAGTACTTC. Amino acid sequence: CASSSNPGRGSYEQYF.

This clone came up once. This sequence joins TRBV19 and TRBJ2-4, with 7 bases identical to TRBD1. V gave up 4 bases and J gave up 0 bases; unmatched junction bases: 6. This CDR3 is built from 16 residues. CDR1 is LNHDA, CDR2 SQIVND, per germline (reference sequence). The DNA for the CDR3 is TGTGCCAGTAGTAGCGACAGGGTCCTAGCCAAAAACATTCAGTACTTC. This sequence encodes CASSSDRVLAKNIQYF.

The chain is built from TRBV6-5 and TRBJ1-1, with D unresolved. CDR1 and CDR2 (germline): MNHEY, SVGAGI. V was shortened by 10 bases and J by 5 bases, with 14 bases between the two germline ends. The CDR3 length is 12 residues. The CDR3 reads CATNSPGTEAFF. CDR3 DNA: TGTGCCACCAACTCGCCGGGGACTGAAGCTTTCTTT.

This clone has just one count. The chain combines TRBV18 with TRBJ1-5; 7 bases map to TRBD1. The CDR3 is made up of 15 amino acids. After removal of 4 bases from V and 0 bases from J, the junction contained 3 bases not matched to a gene. Germline-derived CDR1 and CDR2 are KGHSH and LQKENI. CDR3 nucleotides: TGTGCCAGCTCACTGGGACAGATTAGCAATCAGCCCCAGCATTTT. Protein: CASSLGQISNQPQHF.

The chain links TRBV27 to TRBJ2-3; TRBD2 aligns across 7 bases. CDR3 length: 14 residues. Trimming removed 5 bases from V and 3 bases from J; junction bases left unmatched: 5. Germline loops: CDR1 MNHEY, CDR2 SMNVEV (reference sequence). The CDR3 bases are TGTGCCAGCAGTATGGGACTACGGACAGATACGCAGTATTTT. Translating gives CASSMGLRTDTQYF.

The chain uses TRBV20-1 and TRBJ1-1, with unresolved D. Germline lookup yields CDR1 DFQATT and CDR2 SNEGSKA (reference sequence). Trimming took 1 base from V and 4 from J, leaving 4 bases between them. This CDR3 has 11 amino acids. The CDR3 reads CSARGITEAFF. Here the CDR3 DNA reads TGCAGTGCTAGAGGGATCACTGAAGCTTTCTTT.

This clone was found a few times. The J gene is TRBJ2-1, the V gene TRBV27; 7 bases fit TRBD2. The V and J ends lost 7 bases and 6 bases, in that order; junction bases with no gene match: 3. The germline gives CDR1 MNHEY, CDR2 SMNVEV (reference sequence). The CDR3 contains 12 residues. The CDR3: CASTPGGNEQFF. The DNA for the CDR3 is TGTGCCAGCACCCCGGGGGGCAATGAGCAGTTCTTC.

This sequence joins TRBV11-1 and TRBJ2-7; 12 bases align to TRBD1. CDR3 length equals 16 residues. Trimming removed 5 bases from V and 6 bases from J; junction bases left unmatched: 11. Germline loops: CDR1 SGHAT, CDR2 FQDESV (reference sequence). In nucleotides, the CDR3 is TGTGCCAGCAGCCAAATCCCGGGACAGGGGGCCGCCGAGCAGTACTTC. Encoded protein: CASSQIPGQGAAEQYF.

This chain uses TRBV6-5 with TRBJ2-1; D remains unclear. V lost 6 bases and J 5 bases, leaving 17 bases between the germline ends. The CDR3 runs to 15 residues. Per germline, CDR1 MNHEY and CDR2 SVGAGI. DNA of the CDR3: TGTGCCAGCAGCTCCCCCCCAGGCAGCAACAATGAGCAGTTCTTC. Translation gives CASSSPPGSNNEQFF.

The chain links TRBV10-3 to TRBJ1-1; perhaps TRBD1 as D (5 bases). Germline CDR1 ENHRY, CDR2 SYGVKD. Deletions cut 5 bases from V and 1 base from J, with 8 bases between. This CDR3 is 13 amino acids long. The CDR3 DNA reads as TGTGCCATCAGTATGCAGGGGAACACTGAAGCTTTCTTT. Amino acid sequence: CAISMQGNTEAFF.

V usage is TRBV5-6 and J usage is TRBJ1-1, with D perhaps matching TRBD1 (6 bases). Looked up from germline, CDR1 is SGHDT and CDR2 is YYEEEE. The V gene lost 4 bases and the J gene lost 4 bases, with 17 bases spanning the gap. This CDR3 has 15 residues. CDR3 coding DNA: TGTGCCAGCAGCCGAACTTACAGGGTTGGCACTGAAGCTTTCTTT. This codes for CASSRTYRVGTEAFF.

V and J are TRBV5-4 and TRBJ2-6; D unresolved. CDR1 and CDR2 from the germline V gene are SGHNT and YYREEE (reference sequence). The CDR3 spans 15 residues. The V end was cut by 2 bases, the J end by 0 bases, with 6 bases between. The CDR3 bases are TGTGCCAGCAGCTTCGTGACCTCTGGGGCCAACGTCCTGACTTTC. Encoded protein: CASSFVTSGANVLTF.

The chain is built from TRBV7-2 and TRBJ1-2; D is unresolved. V was trimmed by 11 bases and J by 0 bases, leaving 13 bases between them. CDR1 is SGHTA, CDR2 FQGNSA, per germline. The CDR3 spans 13 residues. In nucleotides, the CDR3 is TGTGCCGATTCGGACGTTACTAACTATGGCTACACCTTC. This encodes CADSDVTNYGYTF. Based on the CDR3 plus reference TRBV7-2 and TRBJ1-2, the full variable domain is GAGVSQSPSNKVTEKGKDVELRCDPISGHTALYWYRQSLGQGLEFLIYFQGNSAPDKSGLPSDRFSAERTGGSVSTLTIQRTQQEDSAVYLCADSDVTNYGYTFGSGTRLTVV.

The V call is TRBV7-9, the J call TRBJ2-7; 15 positions match TRBD2. CDR1 is SEHNR and CDR2 is FQNEAQ in the germline V gene (reference sequence). The junction had 7 bases not matched to a gene; V was cut back by 5 bases and J by 2 bases. This CDR3 is built from 17 residues. The CDR3 protein is CASSGGTSGGLAYEQYF. The CDR3 DNA reads as TGTGCCAGCAGCGGAGGGACTAGCGGGGGGCTGGCCTACGAGCAGTACTTC. The full variable domain, completed using reference TRBV7-9 and TRBJ2-7, is DTGVSQNPRHKITKRGQNVTFRCDPISEHNRLYWYRQTLGQGPEFLTYFQNEAQLEKSRLLSDRFSAERPKGSFSTLEIQRTEQGDSAMYLCASSGGTSGGLAYEQYFGPGTRLTVT.

This clone was detected only a few times. A single base is all that separates this from a far larger clone, so a read error is likely. The chain has TRBV25-1 and TRBJ2-1; 10 bases line up with TRBD2. This CDR3 has 17 residues. Germline-derived CDR1 and CDR2 are MGHDK and SYGVNS. V trimming: 5 bases; J trimming: 1 base; junction bases outside the gene matches: 8. The CDR3 nucleotides are TGTGCCAGCAGTTTATGGGCTAGCGGGAGTTCCTACAATGAGCAGTTCTTC. Amino acids: CASSLWASGSSYNEQFF.

The chain has TRBV5-6 and TRBJ1-6; D might be TRBD1 (5 bases). V lost 1 base, J lost 13 bases, and 21 bases lay in between. CDR1 is SGHDT, CDR2 YYEEEE, per germline. The CDR3 spans 16 residues. The CDR3 DNA sequence: TGTGCCAGCAGCTTGTCCCGGGACTCGCCGGAGGATCCCCTCCACTTT. As protein: CASSLSRDSPEDPLHF.

The rearrangement joins TRBV2 to TRBJ2-1; D possibly corresponds to TRBD2 (5 bases). Trimming took 1 base from V and 9 from J, leaving 13 bases between them. This CDR3 is 14 amino acids long. CDR1 SNHLY and CDR2 FYNNEI come from the germline V gene. The CDR3 here is CASSEGFGVAEQFF. In nucleotides, the CDR3 is TGTGCCAGCAGTGAAGGGTTCGGGGTTGCTGAGCAGTTCTTC.

The chain has TRBV9 and TRBJ2-3, with a possible D match to TRBD2 (6 bases). CDR1 and CDR2 from the germline V gene are SGDLS and YYNGEE. The CDR3 length is 14 residues. Trimming took 4 bases from V and 4 from J, leaving 13 bases between them. The CDR3 loop is CASSTRLVSDTQYF. The CDR3 bases are TGTGCCAGCAGCACCCGACTAGTTTCAGATACGCAGTATTTT.

This clone is a singleton in its sample. V and J are TRBV5-1 and TRBJ2-5; TRBD2 aligns across 12 bases. The CDR3 is 16 residues long. Trimming took 0 bases from V and 0 from J; bases not matched to a gene: 0. From germline, CDR1 is SGHRS and CDR2 YFSETQ. DNA for the CDR3: TGCGCCAGCAGCTTGGGGACTAGCGGGAACCAAGAGACCCAGTACTTC. Translated: CASSLGTSGNQETQYF. Full variable domain (remainder filled in from reference TRBV5-1 and TRBJ2-5): KAGVTQTPRYLIKTRGQQVTLSCSPISGHRSVSWYQQTPGQGLQFLFEYFSETQRNKGNFPGRFSGRQFSNSRSEMNVSTLELGDSALYLCASSLGTSGNQETQYFGPGTRLLVL.

The J gene is TRBJ2-1, the V gene TRBV4-1, with D possibly being TRBD2 (6 bases). Per germline, CDR1 MGHRA and CDR2 YSYEKL. Trimming removed 1 base at V and 7 bases at J, with 14 bases between. There are 15 residues in the CDR3. The chain's CDR3 is CASSQVGVRENEQFF. As DNA, the CDR3 is TGCGCCAGCAGCCAAGTAGGGGTACGGGAGAATGAGCAGTTCTTC.

The V and J genes are TRBV7-2 and TRBJ2-7; TRBD1 is a possible D gene (6 bases). Between the trimmed V and J ends, which lost 1 base and 2 bases, there was a span of 12 bases. Germline loops: CDR1 SGHTA, CDR2 FQGNSA. The CDR3 is 15 amino acids. The CDR3 is CASSLEWGRTYEQYF. The DNA of the CDR3 is TGTGCCAGCAGCTTAGAGTGGGGGCGAACCTACGAGCAGTACTTC.

The rearrangement links TRBV28 to TRBJ1-1; D uncertain. The CDR3 sequence is 14 residues long. Deletions cut 2 bases from V and 0 bases from J, with 7 bases between. Germline loops: CDR1 MDHEN, CDR2 SYDVKM. The CDR3 sequence: CASSLGRMNTEAFF. The CDR3 nucleotides are TGTGCCAGCAGTTTAGGGCGGATGAACACTGAAGCTTTCTTT.

V usage is TRBV4-1 and J usage is TRBJ1-4; perhaps TRBD1 as D (5 bases). The V end lost 3 bases, the J end lost 2 bases, and 7 bases lay between the germline ends. The CDR3 totals 14 residues. Germline V CDR1 and CDR2: MGHRA, YSYEKL. The CDR3 sequence is CASSHGATNEKLFF. The CDR3 DNA follows: TGCGCCAGCAGCCATGGGGCTACTAATGAAAAACTGTTTTTT.